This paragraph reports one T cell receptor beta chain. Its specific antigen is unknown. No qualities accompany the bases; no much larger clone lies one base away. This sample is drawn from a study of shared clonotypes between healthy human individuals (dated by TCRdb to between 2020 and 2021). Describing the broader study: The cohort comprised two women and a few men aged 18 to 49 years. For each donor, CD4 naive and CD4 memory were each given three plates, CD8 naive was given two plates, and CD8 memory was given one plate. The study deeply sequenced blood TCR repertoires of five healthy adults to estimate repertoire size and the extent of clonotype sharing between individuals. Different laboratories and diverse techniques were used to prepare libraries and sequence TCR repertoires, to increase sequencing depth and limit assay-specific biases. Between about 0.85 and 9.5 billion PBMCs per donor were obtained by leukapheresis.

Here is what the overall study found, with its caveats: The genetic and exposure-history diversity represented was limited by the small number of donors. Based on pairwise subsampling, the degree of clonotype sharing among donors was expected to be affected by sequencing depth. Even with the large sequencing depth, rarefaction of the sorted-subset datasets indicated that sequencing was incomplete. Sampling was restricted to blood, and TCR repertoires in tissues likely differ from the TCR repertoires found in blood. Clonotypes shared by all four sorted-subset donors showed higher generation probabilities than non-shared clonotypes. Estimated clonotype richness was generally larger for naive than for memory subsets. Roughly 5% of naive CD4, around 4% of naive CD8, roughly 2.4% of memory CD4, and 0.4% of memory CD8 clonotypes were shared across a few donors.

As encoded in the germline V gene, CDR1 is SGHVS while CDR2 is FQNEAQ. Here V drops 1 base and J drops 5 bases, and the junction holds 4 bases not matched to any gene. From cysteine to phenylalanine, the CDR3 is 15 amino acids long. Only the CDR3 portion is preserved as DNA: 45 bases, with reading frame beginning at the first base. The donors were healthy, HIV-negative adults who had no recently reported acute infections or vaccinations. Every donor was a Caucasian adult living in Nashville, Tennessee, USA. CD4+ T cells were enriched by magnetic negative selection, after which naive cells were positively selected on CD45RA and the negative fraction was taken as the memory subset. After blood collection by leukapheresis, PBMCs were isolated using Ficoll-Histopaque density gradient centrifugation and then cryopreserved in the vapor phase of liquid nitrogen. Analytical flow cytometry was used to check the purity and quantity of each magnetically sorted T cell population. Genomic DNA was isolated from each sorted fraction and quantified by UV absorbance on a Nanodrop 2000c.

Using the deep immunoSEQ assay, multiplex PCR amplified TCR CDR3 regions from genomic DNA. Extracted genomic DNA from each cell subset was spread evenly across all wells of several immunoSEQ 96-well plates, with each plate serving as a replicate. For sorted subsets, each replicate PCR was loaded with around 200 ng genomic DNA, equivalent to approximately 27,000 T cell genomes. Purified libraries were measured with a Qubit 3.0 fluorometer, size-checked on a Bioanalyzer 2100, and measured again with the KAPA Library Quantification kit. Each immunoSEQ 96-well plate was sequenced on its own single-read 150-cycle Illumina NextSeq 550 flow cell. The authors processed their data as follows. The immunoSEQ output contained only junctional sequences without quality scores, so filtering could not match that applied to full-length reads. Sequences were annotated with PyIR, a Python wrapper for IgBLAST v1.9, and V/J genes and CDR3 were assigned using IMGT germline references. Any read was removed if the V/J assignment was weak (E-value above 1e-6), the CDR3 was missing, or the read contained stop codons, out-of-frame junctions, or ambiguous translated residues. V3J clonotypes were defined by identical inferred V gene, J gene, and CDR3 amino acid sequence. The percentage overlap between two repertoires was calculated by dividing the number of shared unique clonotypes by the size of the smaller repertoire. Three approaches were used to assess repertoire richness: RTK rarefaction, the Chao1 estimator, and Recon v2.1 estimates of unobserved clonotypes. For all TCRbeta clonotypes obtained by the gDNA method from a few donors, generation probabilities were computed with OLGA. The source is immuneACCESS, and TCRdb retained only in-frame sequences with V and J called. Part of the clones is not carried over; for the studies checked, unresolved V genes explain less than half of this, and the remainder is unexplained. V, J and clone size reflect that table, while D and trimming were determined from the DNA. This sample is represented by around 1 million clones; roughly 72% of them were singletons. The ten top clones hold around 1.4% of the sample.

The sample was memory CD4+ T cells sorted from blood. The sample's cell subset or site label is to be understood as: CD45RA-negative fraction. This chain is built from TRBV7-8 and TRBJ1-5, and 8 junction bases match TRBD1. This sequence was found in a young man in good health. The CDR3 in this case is CASSLVAGGDQPQHF. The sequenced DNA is TGTGCCAGCAGCTTAGTAGCAGGGGGCGATCAGCCCCAGCATTTT.